Listed below are T cell receptor beta chains from one sample, sequenced in a study of OX40 agonist ivuxolimab in advanced cancers. Profiled with immunoSEQ multiplex PCR; TCRdb holds only in-frame clones, not every one. The sample lists about 53,000 clones, 85% to 90% seen once, with 11% in the top ten. Sequenced here: CD4+ or CD8+ T cells sorted from blood, sampled in a trial of the OX40 agonist ivuxolimab. These receptors all stem from an adult with an advanced solid tumor such as melanoma, head and neck, liver or kidney cancer. Each CDR3 is given without its conserved first and last residue.

V gene	J gene	CDR3 protein
TRBV9	TRBJ2-3	ASSSRGGVTDTQY
TRBV10-3	TRBJ2-1	AIRGTISYNEQF
TRBV14	TRBJ1-6	ASSPQGVGNSPLH
TRBV7-9	TRBJ2-6	ASSYDRASSGANVLT
TRBV7-9	TRBJ1-1	ASSFEYTEAF
TRBV7-9	TRBJ2-5	ASSPGGEETQY
TRBV7-9	TRBJ1-1	ASSFSMNTEAF
TRBV19	TRBJ2-1	ASSIDSGGHNEQF
TRBV29-1	TRBJ2-5	SVEGIRGGRETQY
TRBV28	TRBJ2-1	ASSTGAYEQF
TRBV5-4	TRBJ1-1	ASSSGSGAFEAF
TRBV15	TRBJ2-5	ATSIAGTGQETQY
TRBV5-1	TRBJ1-1	ASSLAAQPGDTEAF
TRBV10-3	TRBJ2-1	AISKREGYNEQF
TRBV7-2	TRBJ2-7	ASSRHAEVYEQY
TRBV27	TRBJ2-2	ASSFWSGIPSNPGELF
TRBV7-9	TRBJ1-2	AGGVTGGGYT
TRBV6-5	TRBJ1-1	ASSYEVAAEAF
TRBV23-1	TRBJ2-5	ASSPQGSETQY
TRBV2	TRBJ2-5	ASSAGISETQY
TRBV25-1	TRBJ1-2	ASSEYYYGYT
TRBV9	TRBJ2-3	ASSVGDTQY
TRBV19	TRBJ1-6	ASRPWGDGNSPLH
TRBV7-8	TRBJ1-1	ASSPQGPTEAF
TRBV28	TRBJ2-6	ASSSSGPAGANVLT
TRBV21-1	TRBJ1-4	ASKWDPWGEKLF
TRBV19	TRBJ1-2	ASGDPGYGYT
TRBV9	TRBJ2-1	ASSPPTSANEQF
TRBV7-9	TRBJ2-5	ASSFSGIETQY
TRBV28	TRBJ1-2	ASIPRTDLNYGYT
TRBV7-2	TRBJ1-3	ASSLKGTGNTIY
TRBV2	TRBJ2-5	ASTGTSGSGTQY
TRBV6-5	TRBJ2-7	ASSYSRQGRGYEQY
TRBV18	TRBJ2-4	ASSPGDSRSQY
TRBV7-9	TRBJ2-3	ASSLSGLTDTQY
TRBV19	TRBJ1-3	ASSYLPDPGNTIY
TRBV2	TRBJ1-1	ASSLTGGWTEAF
TRBV6-5	TRBJ2-5	ASSYRGNQETQY
TRBV5-6	TRBJ2-3	ASSLVGLATDTQY
TRBV6-1	TRBJ1-2	ASRAGQGGYYGYT
TRBV28	TRBJ2-4	ASSPLRLAKNIQY
TRBV7-8	TRBJ1-4	ASSTTSSWGEKLF
TRBV7-9	TRBJ2-7	ASSSGQPYSYEQY
TRBV11-3	TRBJ2-2	ASSSPEDRATGELF
TRBV7-9	TRBJ2-7	ASSLSHSYEQY
TRBV29-1	TRBJ1-1	SASDSMNTEAF
TRBV7-9	TRBJ2-3	ASSPIRTTQY
TRBV6-6	TRBJ1-5	ASSKLVGGVNQPQH
TRBV5-4	TRBJ2-1	ASSRTGLAGNNEQF
TRBV19	TRBJ1-6	ASSTQGGDSPLH
TRBV15	TRBJ2-1	ATSRDYRSSYNEQF
TRBV5-1	TRBJ2-1	ASSSFGGARVLQGGNEQF